The 14 T cell receptor beta chains below come from one sample, sequenced in a study of T cell repertoires in breast cancer. Paired alpha-beta TCRs of CD8+ T cells were analyzed by expanded emulsion RT-PCR. A second nested PCR with blocking oligonucleotides suppressed unpaired genes. TCRdb ran MiXCR on the emulsion pairing reads and lists one entry per CDR3 protein. The repertoire includes roughly 39,000 distinct CDR3 sequences, about 48% of them detected once, and 55% to 75% sits in the top ten. The specimen sequenced was CD8+ T cells. The receptors come from a pool of human donors with breast cancer or a healthy control (not recorded which).

Remarks on this clonotype: A much larger clone lies a single base off, so this may be a read error. The V call is TRBV4-2, the J call TRBJ1-3; 7 nucleotides align to TRBD1. Germline V gene data show CDR1 as LGHNA and CDR2 as YNFKEQ. The CDR3 has 14 amino acids. CDR3 DNA: TGTGCCAGCAGCTCAACAGGGGTTGGAAACACCGTATATTTT. Its protein is CASSSTGVGNTVYF.

The rearrangement joins TRBV12-3 or TRBV12-4 to TRBJ2-7; D perhaps matches TRBD1 (5 bases). Trimming stripped 6 bases from V and 0 bases from J, with 15 bases between. The CDR3 runs 15 residues. CDR3 nucleotides: TGTGCCAGCAGCTTGACAGAGCTCGGCTCCTACGAGCAGTACTTC. Its translation: CASSLTELGSYEQYF.

The rearrangement uses TRBV7-2 and TRBJ2-3, with a weak D call TRBD2 (6 bases). V was clipped by 4 bases and J by 1 base, with 9 bases between them. Germline V CDR1 and CDR2: SGHTA, FQGNSA. CDR3 length equals 14 residues. The CDR3 loop reads CASSSGGRTDTQYF. The CDR3 coding sequence is TGTGCCAGCAGCTCCGGAGGGCGCACAGATACGCAGTATTTT.

This clonotype was seen a single time. J is TRBJ1-6 and V is TRBV2; 8 positions match TRBD1. The CDR3 spans 15 residues. Germline trimming cut 4 bases from V and 6 bases from J; bases unmatched to any gene: 5. Per germline, CDR1 SNHLY and CDR2 FYNNEI. CDR3 region: CASSVGDRSNSPLHF. The CDR3 nucleotides are TGTGCCAGCAGTGTGGGGGACAGGAGTAATTCACCCCTCCACTTT.

This clonotype was recorded many times. The chain is built from TRBV20-1 and TRBJ2-7; 8 positions agree with TRBD2. Germline CDR1 DFQATT, CDR2 SNEGSKA (reference sequence). The CDR3 is 12 residues long. The V and J ends lost 7 bases and 4 bases, in that order; junction bases with no gene match: 6. The CDR3 DNA reads as TGCAGTGGCGGGAGGACGGCGTACGAGCAGTACTTC. This translates into CSGGRTAYEQYF.

There are many counts of this clonotype. The chain recombines TRBV27 with TRBJ2-1; D is possibly TRBD2 (5 bases). From germline, CDR1 is MNHEY and CDR2 SMNVEV (reference sequence). The V end lost 4 bases, the J end lost 9 bases, and 13 bases lay between the germline ends. This CDR3 has 13 amino acids. Written as DNA, the CDR3 is TGTGCCAGCAGTTCAGACTACGGAGGTGAGCAGTTCTTC. The encoded protein is CASSSDYGGEQFF.

V gene TRBV18 combines with J gene TRBJ2-1; 7 nucleotides line up with TRBD1. The CDR3 is made up of 14 amino acids. V shed 4 bases, J shed 8 bases, and the junction held 8 bases outside the gene matches. The germline V gene encodes CDR1 KGHSH and CDR2 LQKENI. CDR3 residues: CASSLGQVTDEQFF. The DNA for the CDR3 is TGTGCCAGCTCACTCGGACAGGTAACGGATGAGCAGTTCTTC.

The genes are TRBV7-9 and TRBJ2-7; D remains ambiguous. Trimming cost V 11 bases and J 6 bases, with 11 bases left between them. Germline CDR1 and CDR2: SEHNR and FQNEAQ (reference sequence). The CDR3 contains 10 residues. CDR3 in amino acids: CARPHSEQYF. Written as DNA, the CDR3 is TGTGCCCGCCCTCATTCCGAGCAGTACTTC.

This clonotype has a count of ten or more. The chain employs TRBV24-1 and TRBJ2-3; D gene ambiguous. CDR3 length: 16 amino acids. The V and J ends lost 1 base and 4 bases respectively, with 14 bases between them. Per the germline V gene, CDR1 is KGHDR and CDR2 is SFDVKD. CDR3 nucleotides: TGTGCCACCAGTGATTTCCGCGGAACTGGGTCAGATACGCAGTATTTT. It yields the protein CATSDFRGTGSDTQYF.

This clonotype was recorded a few times. The rearrangement uses TRBV15 and TRBJ2-5, with D tentatively TRBD1 (5 bases). The CDR3 is made up of 17 amino acids. Germline lookup yields CDR1 LNHNV and CDR2 YYDKDF (reference sequence). Between the trimmed V and J ends, which lost 0 bases and 3 bases, there was a span of 17 bases. The CDR3 spells CATSRDQWLGQKETQYF. The CDR3 coding sequence is TGTGCCACCAGCAGAGATCAGTGGTTGGGGCAGAAAGAGACCCAGTACTTC.

This clonotype was observed a single time. This chain links TRBV2 with TRBJ2-2, with D perhaps matching TRBD2 (5 bases). Per germline, CDR1 SNHLY and CDR2 FYNNEI. The CDR3 spans 13 residues. Trimming took 7 bases from V and 6 from J, leaving 12 bases between them. DNA of the CDR3: TGTGCCAGCAACTTCGAGGGAGCCGGGGAGCTGTTTTTT. Encoded protein: CASNFEGAGELFF.

This chain connects TRBV30 to TRBJ1-1, with a weak D call TRBD1 (6 bases). CDR1 and CDR2 from the germline V gene are GTSNPN and SVGIG (reference sequence). V gave up 1 base and J gave up 3 bases, with 9 bases separating them. The CDR3 sequence is 13 residues long. CDR3 in amino acids: CAWSEEGDTEAFF. CDR3 nucleotide sequence: TGTGCCTGGAGTGAGGAGGGGGACACTGAAGCTTTCTTT.

This chain uses TRBV6-5 with TRBJ2-3; D remains ambiguous. The germline CDR1 and CDR2 sequences are MNHEY and SVGAGI. The CDR3 totals 15 residues. V lost 4 bases, J lost 0 bases, and 11 bases lay in between. CDR3 nucleotide sequence: TGTGCCAGCAGTTCCCAGCAGTTGAGCACAGATACGCAGTATTTT. Its protein product is CASSSQQLSTDTQYF.

The chain has TRBV20-1 and TRBJ2-1, with TRBD2 matching over 8 bases. The CDR3 is 14 residues long. The junction had 6 bases not matched to a gene; V was cut back by 8 bases and J by 0 bases. Germline assignment: CDR1 DFQATT and CDR2 SNEGSKA (reference sequence). The CDR3 DNA reads as TGCAGTTCCCAGCGGGGGAGCTCCTACAATGAGCAGTTCTTC. Encoded protein: CSSQRGSSYNEQFF.